A single sample gave rise to the 31 T cell receptor beta chains below, sequenced in a study of PD-L1 blockade in urothelial cancer. TCRdb's table, derived via immunoSEQ multiplex PCR, lists solely in-frame clones and lacks some. The sample has approximately 65,000 clones; less than 90% are singletons. The specimen was PBMCs, collected around atezolizumab (anti-PD-L1) treatment. The receptors were gathered from a man in his sixties with urothelial cancer.

This chain joins TRBV5-6 and TRBJ1-2; 10 nucleotides line up with TRBD1. The CDR3 covers 13 residues. Per germline, CDR1 SGHDT and CDR2 YYEEEE. V lost 3 bases to trimming and J lost 5 bases; unmatched junction nucleotides: 1. The CDR3: CASSSGQGYGYTF. CDR3 nucleotide sequence: TGTGCCAGCAGCTCGGGACAGGGGTATGGCTACACCTTC.

The chain carries TRBV5-5 and TRBJ1-6, with D maybe TRBD1 (6 bases). The V gene lost 4 bases and the J gene lost 12 bases, with 17 bases spanning the gap. The germline gives CDR1 SGHKS, CDR2 YYEKEE (reference sequence). The CDR3 covers 14 residues. The DNA for the CDR3 is TGTGCCAGCAGCCCCGGGACACCGGAGAGACCCCTCCACTTT. Protein product: CASSPGTPERPLHF.

The chain has TRBV7-2 and TRBJ1-1; possibly TRBD1 for D (5 bases). V lost 1 base, J lost 10 bases, and 13 bases lay in between. The CDR3 runs to 13 residues. Germline CDR1 is SGHTA and CDR2 is FQGNSA. The CDR3 DNA is TGTGCCAGCAGCTTAGGACAGCCATTCGCAGCTTTCTTT. Protein: CASSLGQPFAAFF.

The chain joins TRBV5-1 to TRBJ2-7; maybe TRBD1 (6 bases). The CDR3 runs to 14 residues. Between the trimmed V and J ends, which lost 4 bases and 2 bases, there was a span of 13 bases. From germline, CDR1 is SGHRS and CDR2 YFSETQ. The CDR3 reads CASSVSGTTYEQYF. The CDR3 region has the DNA TGCGCCAGCAGCGTCTCCGGGACAACCTACGAGCAGTACTTC. The full variable domain, in which reference TRBV5-1 and TRBJ2-7 provide the parts outside the CDR3, is KAGVTQTPRYLIKTRGQQVTLSCSPISGHRSVSWYQQTPGQGLQFLFEYFSETQRNKGNFPGRFSGRQFSNSRSEMNVSTLELGDSALYLCASSVSGTTYEQYFGPGTRLTVT.

V usage is TRBV4-1 and J usage is TRBJ1-5; TRBD1 aligns across 7 bases. Germline lookup yields CDR1 MGHRA and CDR2 YSYEKL. The ends lost 4 bases at V and 4 bases at J; junction bases unmatched: 7. The CDR3 has 15 amino acids. CDR3 in DNA: TGCGCCAGCAGCCGGTCCGGGACAGCTAATCAGCCCCAGCATTTT. Translation gives CASSRSGTANQPQHF.

CDR3 coding DNA: TGTGCCAGCAGCTTTATAGGGGGGGGAAGAATCCGGGAGCTGTTTTTT. This sequence encodes CASSFIGGGRIRELFF. V is TRBV7-2 and J is TRBJ2-2; D perhaps matches TRBD2 (7 bases). The CDR3 has 16 residues. V was clipped by 3 bases and J by 9 bases, with 20 bases between them. CDR1 SGHTA and CDR2 FQGNSA come from the germline V gene.

The rearrangement links TRBV11-2 to TRBJ2-2; D possibly corresponds to TRBD1 (5 bases). V dropped 4 bases and J dropped 4 bases, with 16 bases sitting between them. The CDR3 runs 16 residues. Germline CDR1 reads SGHAT; CDR2 reads FQNNGV. The CDR3 loop is CASSSAETASTGELFF. The CDR3 DNA is TGTGCCAGCAGCTCCGCTGAGACAGCTTCCACCGGGGAGCTGTTTTTT.

The rearrangement links TRBV29-1 to TRBJ2-7, with 7 bases fitting TRBD2. Germline V gives CDR1 SQVTM, CDR2 ANQGSEA. V was clipped by 6 bases and J by 5 bases; unmatched bases: 10. CDR3 length: 13 residues. The CDR3 nucleotides read TGCAGCGTCCTGGGAGGGCCTGGCGACGAGCAGTACTTC. It translates to CSVLGGPGDEQYF.

This chain uses TRBV10-3 with TRBJ2-3; the match to TRBD2 covers 9 bases. Trimming took 3 bases from V and 4 from J; bases not matched to a gene: 5. Germline assignment: CDR1 ENHRY and CDR2 SYGVKD. This CDR3 is built from 15 residues. In DNA, the CDR3 is TGTGCCATCAGTGAACCTAGCGGGACGGCAGATACGCAGTATTTT. Translating gives CAISEPSGTADTQYF.

V and J are TRBV29-1 and TRBJ1-2; D is perhaps TRBD1 (6 bases). With 6 bases removed from V and 1 base from J, the gap between germline ends came to 12 bases. Germline lookup yields CDR1 SQVTM and CDR2 ANQGSEA. CDR3 size: 13 residues. The CDR3 spells CSVGGGSNYGYTF. For the CDR3, the DNA is TGCAGCGTGGGGGGGGGCAGTAACTATGGCTACACCTTC.

The chain carries TRBV9 and TRBJ2-1; D not certain. This CDR3 spans 13 amino acids. V lost 0 bases and J 8 bases, leaving 9 bases between the germline ends. Germline loops: CDR1 SGDLS, CDR2 YYNGEE. In DNA form, the CDR3 reads TGTGCCAGCAGCGTAGGTGAACGGGATGAGCAGTTCTTC. Protein product: CASSVGERDEQFF.

The chain combines TRBV19 with TRBJ2-7, with TRBD2 matching over 11 bases. V was pared by 5 bases and J by 4 bases, with 7 bases of the junction left unmatched. The germline V gene encodes CDR1 LNHDA and CDR2 SQIVND (reference sequence). The CDR3 is 15 residues long. The CDR3 DNA reads TGTGCCAGTAGTGCCCCCGGGACTAGCGGTTACGAGCAGTACTTC. Translated, it gives CASSAPGTSGYEQYF.

This sequence joins TRBV4-3 and TRBJ2-6; D not certain. Between the trimmed V and J ends, which lost 0 bases and 0 bases, there was a span of 3 bases. The CDR3 runs 15 residues. Germline V lookup: CDR1 LGHNA, CDR2 YSLEER. The CDR3 DNA is TGCGCCAGCAGCCAAGACCTCTCTGGGGCCAACGTCCTGACTTTC. Residues: CASSQDLSGANVLTF.

The gene calls are TRBV19 and TRBJ2-2; a weak D match, TRBD1 (6 bases). Trimming removed 4 bases from V and 0 bases from J, with 12 bases in between. The CDR3 is made up of 16 amino acids. Per the germline V gene, CDR1 is LNHDA and CDR2 is SQIVND (reference sequence). CDR3 in amino acids: CASSRHKGANTGELFF. The CDR3 nucleotides are TGTGCCAGTAGTAGACACAAGGGGGCGAACACCGGGGAGCTGTTTTTT.

The chain has TRBV5-3 and TRBJ2-7; 9 bases agree with TRBD1. TRBV5-3 is known as an ORF, though its function is uncertain. CDR3 length: 14 amino acids. Losses at the gene ends were 0 bases for V and 2 bases for J; bases not matched to a gene: 0. CDR3 in DNA: TGTGCCAGAAGCTTGGGGGACAGGGCCTACGAGCAGTACTTC. Translation: CARSLGDRAYEQYF.

The chain carries TRBV7-2 and TRBJ2-5, with 8 bases matching TRBD2. The length of the CDR3 is 14 residues. V shed 2 bases, J shed 4 bases, and the junction held 3 bases outside the gene matches. Germline CDR1 and CDR2: SGHTA and FQGNSA. CDR3 coding DNA: TGTGCCAGCAGCTTAAGCGGGGGCAGAGAGACCCAGTACTTC. Its translation: CASSLSGGRETQYF.

In DNA form, the CDR3 reads TGCGCCAGCAGCCCAGGAGGTCGGGACAAATTATATTATGGCTACACCTTC. Its translation is CASSPGGRDKLYYGYTF. This chain links TRBV5-1 with TRBJ1-2; D possibly corresponds to TRBD1 (6 bases). The CDR3 has 17 amino acids. Trimming pared 4 bases from V and 5 bases from J, leaving 24 bases between. Germline V gene sequence: CDR1 SGHRS, CDR2 YFSETQ.

The chain combines TRBV4-3 with TRBJ2-1, with 11 bases identical to TRBD1. Germline V CDR1 and CDR2: LGHNA, YSLEER. This CDR3 is 17 amino acids long. With 0 bases clipped from V and 6 bases from J, the junction kept 7 bases outside the gene matches. The CDR3 loop reads CASSQDLGTGGINEQFF. The DNA for the CDR3 is TGCGCCAGCAGCCAAGATCTGGGGACAGGGGGGATCAATGAGCAGTTCTTC.

The genes are TRBV6-5 and TRBJ2-5; maybe TRBD1 (6 bases). From germline, CDR1 is MNHEY and CDR2 SVGAGI. The germline V and J ends were trimmed by 6 bases and 1 base, with 15 bases remaining between them. CDR3 length: 15 residues. The CDR3 protein is CASRRAGASQETQYF. DNA for the CDR3: TGTGCCAGCAGACGCGCAGGGGCCAGCCAAGAGACCCAGTACTTC.

This clone has more than one count but fewer than ten. This chain connects TRBV18 to TRBJ1-6; D may be TRBD1 (5 bases). Trimming removed 1 base at V and 5 bases at J, with 9 bases between. From germline, CDR1 is KGHSH and CDR2 LQKENI. CDR3 length: 15 amino acids. The CDR3 loop is CASSPQGSDNSPLHF. Here the CDR3 DNA reads TGTGCCAGCTCACCACAGGGGTCGGATAATTCACCCCTCCACTTT. Drawing the rest from reference TRBV18 and TRBJ1-6, the complete variable domain is NAGVMQNPRHLVRRRGQEARLRCSPMKGHSHVYWYRQLPEEGLKFMVYLQKENIIDESGMPKERFSAEFPKEGPSILRIQQVVRGDSAAYFCASSPQGSDNSPLHFGNGTRLTVT.

V usage is TRBV19 and J usage is TRBJ2-5, with 10 nucleotides matching TRBD1. Germline V gives CDR1 LNHDA, CDR2 SQIVND (reference sequence). The V segment lost 5 bases and the J segment 5 bases; nucleotides outside the gene matches: 5. The CDR3 loop spans 14 amino acids. DNA for the CDR3: TGTGCCAGTAGTCGACAGGGGGCTGTTGAGACCCAGTACTTC. Its protein product is CASSRQGAVETQYF.

This clone was seen only a few times. The chain uses TRBV28 and TRBJ1-3, with D unresolved. The CDR3 is 14 amino acids. The germline V gene has CDR1 MDHEN and CDR2 SYDVKM. V dropped 8 bases and J dropped 0 bases, with 11 bases sitting between them. The CDR3 region has the DNA TGTGCCAGCGTGGGCAGGATCTCTGGAAACACCATATATTTT. It encodes CASVGRISGNTIYF.

This chain joins TRBV6-1 and TRBJ1-2, with a possible D match to TRBD1 (6 bases). This CDR3 is 12 amino acids long. The V end was cut by 6 bases, the J end by 6 bases, with 11 bases between. CDR1 and CDR2 (germline): MNHNS, SASEGT. CDR3 bases: TGTGCCAGCAGAACAGGGTATGATGGCTACACCTTC. The encoded protein is CASRTGYDGYTF.

The chain carries TRBV30 and TRBJ1-5, with a tentative D call TRBD1 (5 bases). The CDR3 is made up of 17 amino acids. V lost 0 bases to trimming and J lost 0 bases, with 15 bases between them. Germline V lookup: CDR1 GTSNPN, CDR2 SVGIG (reference sequence). The CDR3 DNA is TGTGCCTGGAGTGTAAGAGGGGCGGGGAATAGCAATCAGCCCCAGCATTTT. As protein: CAWSVRGAGNSNQPQHF. Looking up the rest from reference TRBV30 and TRBJ1-5 gives the full variable domain: SQTIHQWPATLVQPVGSPLSLECTVEGTSNPNLYWYRQAAGRGLQLLFYSVGIGQISSEVPQNLSASRPQDRQFILSSKKLLLSDSGFYLCAWSVRGAGNSNQPQHFGDGTRLSIL.

The count of this clone is one. The chain couples TRBV5-5 to TRBJ1-1; 12 bases map to TRBD1. The CDR3 consists of 13 residues. CDR1 is SGHKS and CDR2 is YYEKEE in the germline V gene (reference sequence). V shed 6 bases, J shed 8 bases, and the junction held 5 bases outside the gene matches. The CDR3 loop reads CASIGTGGAEAFF. CDR3 nucleotide sequence: TGTGCCAGCATCGGGACAGGGGGCGCGGAAGCTTTCTTT.

The chain has TRBV6-5 and TRBJ2-3; 7 positions match TRBD2. This CDR3 comprises 15 residues. V lost 2 bases and J lost 4; bases outside the gene matches: 6. Germline CDR1 and CDR2: MNHEY and SVGAGI. CDR3 sequence reads: CASSYGAGVADTQYF. CDR3 in DNA: TGTGCCAGCAGTTACGGCGCGGGAGTGGCAGATACGCAGTATTTT.

The chain links TRBV7-2 to TRBJ2-2; TRBD2 matches 7 bases. The CDR3 runs to 16 residues. Trimming at V came to 4 bases and at J to 5 bases, leaving 10 bases not matched to a gene. Germline V lookup: CDR1 SGHTA, CDR2 FQGNSA. The CDR3 reads CASSSPGGSLTGELFF. The CDR3 DNA sequence: TGTGCCAGCAGCTCTCCAGGCGGGAGCCTTACCGGGGAGCTGTTTTTT.

The rearrangement links TRBV6-5 to TRBJ2-4; 8 bases agree with TRBD2. CDR3 length: 15 amino acids. CDR1 and CDR2 (germline): MNHEY, SVGAGI. The V gene end was trimmed by 4 bases and the J gene end by 8 bases; junction bases not matched to a gene: 10. The CDR3 sequence is CASSFWRGAGDIQYF. The CDR3 coding sequence is TGTGCCAGCAGTTTTTGGCGGGGGGCTGGGGACATTCAGTACTTC.

The chain carries TRBV30 and TRBJ1-6, with a possible D match to TRBD1 (5 bases). The CDR3 covers 14 residues. The germline V gene encodes CDR1 GTSNPN and CDR2 SVGIG (reference sequence). The ends were cut back, 5 bases at V and 9 bases at J, with 17 bases in the middle. The CDR3 sequence is CAWAGTPRGSPLHF. For the CDR3, the DNA is TGTGCCTGGGCGGGGACCCCAAGGGGTTCACCCCTCCACTTT. The full variable domain, with the rest looked up from reference TRBV30 and TRBJ1-6, is SQTIHQWPATLVQPVGSPLSLECTVEGTSNPNLYWYRQAAGRGLQLLFYSVGIGQISSEVPQNLSASRPQDRQFILSSKKLLLSDSGFYLCAWAGTPRGSPLHFGNGTRLTVT.

This chain links TRBV10-3 with TRBJ2-5; 9 nucleotides match TRBD2. The CDR3 is made up of 14 amino acids. With 11 bases clipped from V and 3 bases from J, the junction kept 10 bases outside the gene matches. Germline V gene data show CDR1 as ENHRY and CDR2 as SYGVKD. CDR3 sequence reads: CASSPSSGEETQYF. The CDR3 bases are TGTGCCTCTAGCCCTTCTAGCGGGGAAGAGACCCAGTACTTC.

The chain has TRBV25-1 and TRBJ1-6; TRBD1 matches 8 bases. The germline gives CDR1 MGHDK, CDR2 SYGVNS. V lost 2 bases to trimming and J lost 5 bases; unmatched junction nucleotides: 5. This CDR3 spans 16 amino acids. CDR3 loop: CASSEHGTGNNSPLHF. For the CDR3, the DNA is TGTGCCAGCAGTGAACACGGGACAGGAAATAATTCACCCCTCCACTTT.